The 22 T cell receptor beta chains presented below share a single source sample, sequenced in a study of cytomegalovirus exposure and HLA in healthy donors. 13 Jbeta primers and 60 Vbeta primers were used for the PCR. The protocol was immunoSEQ multiplex PCR, while the TCRdb copy is restricted to in-frame clones and leaves out a portion. The profile shows 100,000 or so clones, roughly four fifths of them singletons. The sequenced sample was PBMCs. Source of these receptors: a male donor in good health and CMV-seropositive.

The rearrangement joins TRBV18 to TRBJ1-1; D not certain. Germline loops: CDR1 KGHSH, CDR2 LQKENI. This CDR3 comprises 13 residues. Trimming removed 3 bases at V and 0 bases at J, with 5 bases between. The CDR3, as DNA: TGTGCCAGCTCACCCGCTATGAACACTGAAGCTTTCTTT. This encodes CASSPAMNTEAFF.

This clone was observed once. This chain uses TRBV6-6 with TRBJ2-7; D is possibly TRBD1 (5 bases). V lost 2 bases and J lost 6, with 17 bases in between. Germline CDR1 reads MNHNY; CDR2 reads SVGAGI (reference sequence). The CDR3 totals 15 residues. CDR3 sequence (DNA): TGTGCCAGCAGTTACGGGTCAGGGCTATCGCTCGAGCAGTACTTC. Amino acids: CASSYGSGLSLEQYF.

CDR3 coding DNA: TGTGCCAGCAGTTACACTCCGTCCGGGGAGCTGTTTTTT. Its protein product is CASSYTPSGELFF. This chain uses TRBV6-5 with TRBJ2-2; D remains ambiguous. Trimming pared 2 bases from V and 6 bases from J, leaving 7 bases between. The CDR3 runs 13 residues. CDR1 and CDR2 from the germline V gene are MNHEY and SVGAGI.

This sequence joins TRBV10-3 and TRBJ2-7; possible D gene TRBD2, 5 bases. Germline V gene sequence: CDR1 ENHRY, CDR2 SYGVKD. The length of the CDR3 is 15 residues. Trimming pared 0 bases from V and 4 bases from J, leaving 13 bases between. CDR3 sequence reads: CAISESSGLGYEQYF. The CDR3 nucleotides are TGTGCCATCAGTGAGTCGAGTGGACTGGGGTACGAGCAGTACTTC.

The DNA of the CDR3 is TGTGCCAGCAGCTTAAGACAGGGGGCTTCTGGAAACACCATATATTTT. This translates into CASSLRQGASGNTIYF. V is TRBV7-2 and J is TRBJ1-3; TRBD1 matches at 10 bases. Per the germline V gene, CDR1 is SGHTA and CDR2 is FQGNSA. The trim removed 2 bases at V and 1 base at J, leaving 2 bases unmatched. This CDR3 is 16 amino acids long.

The rearrangement uses TRBV25-1 and TRBJ1-1; 9 bases map to TRBD1. Looked up from germline, CDR1 is MGHDK and CDR2 is SYGVNS. The CDR3 loop spans 16 amino acids. V trimming: 6 bases; J trimming: 4 bases; junction bases outside the gene matches: 12. Here the CDR3 reads CASRETGGAWATEAFF. The DNA of the CDR3 is TGTGCCAGCAGGGAAACAGGGGGCGCGTGGGCCACTGAAGCTTTCTTT.

The CDR3 DNA sequence: TGTGCCACCCTGACTAGCGGGGGATATATTGAGCAGTTCTTC. Its translation: CATLTSGGYIEQFF. The chain carries TRBV28 and TRBJ2-1, with 12 bases fitting TRBD2. Germline trimming cut 10 bases from V and 9 bases from J; bases unmatched to any gene: 10. This CDR3 is 14 amino acids long. Germline CDR1 and CDR2: MDHEN and SYDVKM.

V is TRBV6-5 and J is TRBJ1-1, with 7 bases that match TRBD1. V was clipped by 6 bases and J by 8 bases; unmatched bases: 9. Germline loops: CDR1 MNHEY, CDR2 SVGAGI. CDR3 length equals 13 residues. The CDR3 bases are TGTGCCAGCAGACAGGGGAGCAGACTAGAAGCTTTCTTT. Translated: CASRQGSRLEAFF.

This clone was seen only a few times. CDR3 DNA sequence: TGTGCTAGTGGTTTGGGGGGCCATACAGATACGCAGTATTTT. This gives the protein CASGLGGHTDTQYF. The chain recombines TRBV12-5 with TRBJ2-3, with D possibly matching TRBD1 (5 bases). The CDR3 runs to 14 residues. V dropped 1 base and J dropped 3 bases, with 8 bases sitting between them. Germline-derived CDR1 and CDR2 are LGHNT and FRNRAP.

This clone counts as medium-sized (0.01 to 0.1%). The chain links TRBV2 to TRBJ2-1; 11 nucleotides agree with TRBD1. CDR1 and CDR2 from the germline V gene are SNHLY and FYNNEI. The junction had 3 bases not matched to a gene; V was cut back by 5 bases and J by 9 bases. The length of the CDR3 is 13 residues. The CDR3 region is CASSSGQGGEQFF. CDR3 nucleotides: TGTGCCAGCAGTTCGGGACAGGGGGGTGAGCAGTTCTTC.

This clone is a singleton in its sample. The chain recombines TRBV5-8 with TRBJ2-5, with TRBD1 matching over 7 bases. V dropped 4 bases and J dropped 1; count of bases not matched to a gene: 7. The length of the CDR3 is 15 residues. Germline V CDR1 and CDR2: SGHTS, YDEGEE. Written as DNA, the CDR3 is TGTGCCAGCAGCCTACAGACAGGGCCCCAAGAGACCCAGTACTTC. This sequence encodes CASSLQTGPQETQYF.

This chain joins TRBV28 and TRBJ1-4, with D perhaps TRBD1 (5 bases). CDR1 is MDHEN and CDR2 is SYDVKM in the germline V gene. Trimming cost V 6 bases and J 5 bases, with 22 bases left between them. The CDR3 runs to 17 residues. CDR3 in DNA: TGTGCCAGCAGCTCCGGGCAGGGAGGTTCGGAAAATGAAAAACTGTTTTTT. This codes for CASSSGQGGSENEKLFF.

This clone was picked up a small number of times. The genes are TRBV30 and TRBJ2-2, with 12 bases matching TRBD2. V dropped 8 bases and J dropped 1; count of bases not matched to a gene: 8. The CDR3 covers 16 residues. Germline loops: CDR1 GTSNPN, CDR2 SVGIG (reference sequence). The CDR3 spells CARGGLAGMNTGELFF. CDR3 nucleotide sequence: TGTGCCAGGGGAGGACTAGCGGGGATGAACACCGGGGAGCTGTTTTTT.

The V gene is TRBV4-3, the J gene TRBJ1-2, with 8 bases fitting TRBD1. Germline V lookup: CDR1 LGHNA, CDR2 YSLEER. V was clipped by 0 bases and J by 6 bases; unmatched bases: 6. The CDR3 is 15 amino acids. In DNA form, the CDR3 reads TGCGCCAGCAGCCAAGAAGTGGACAGGGCTCATGGCTACACCTTC. Translated, it gives CASSQEVDRAHGYTF.

The J gene is TRBJ1-5, the V gene TRBV7-2; 10 nucleotides match TRBD1. Germline loops: CDR1 SGHTA, CDR2 FQGNSA. CDR3 size: 17 residues. V was clipped by 1 base and J by 4 bases; unmatched bases: 7. The CDR3 nucleotides are TGTGCCAGCAGCTTAGTGGGGACAGGGGCAGCAAATCAGCCCCAGCATTTT. Translated: CASSLVGTGAANQPQHF.

The chain has TRBV19 and TRBJ1-5, with D hard to call. With 6 bases removed from V and 0 bases from J, the gap between germline ends came to 9 bases. The germline V gene has CDR1 LNHDA and CDR2 SQIVND (reference sequence). There are 14 residues in the CDR3. This chain's CDR3 is CASRADNSNQPQHF. In DNA, the CDR3 is TGTGCCAGTAGGGCAGATAATAGCAATCAGCCCCAGCATTTT.

The sample holds one count of this clone. The chain combines TRBV11-2 with TRBJ2-7; 9 nucleotides agree with TRBD1. Germline CDR1 reads SGHAT; CDR2 reads FQNNGV. The ends lost 3 bases at V and 5 bases at J; junction bases unmatched: 11. The CDR3 sequence is 16 residues long. CDR3 nucleotide sequence: TGTGCCAGCAGCTTTAACGCGGGACAGGGATGGAACGAGCAGTACTTC. Translation gives CASSFNAGQGWNEQYF.

V usage is TRBV7-2 and J usage is TRBJ2-2; D gene ambiguous. The CDR3 runs to 13 residues. Germline CDR1 and CDR2: SGHTA and FQGNSA. Trimming shortened V by 2 bases and J by 8 bases, and 9 bases separated the two germline ends. CDR3 region: CASSLTERGELFF. For the CDR3, the DNA is TGTGCCAGCAGCTTAACCGAGAGGGGGGAGCTGTTTTTT.

This chain joins TRBV29-1 and TRBJ1-5; D gene uncertain. With 4 bases removed from V and 2 bases from J, the gap between germline ends came to 6 bases. This CDR3 has 12 residues. The germline gives CDR1 SQVTM, CDR2 ANQGSEA. This CDR3 is CSVGSGNQPQHF. CDR3 sequence (DNA): TGCAGCGTTGGCTCGGGCAATCAGCCCCAGCATTTT.

V gene TRBV9 combines with J gene TRBJ1-5, with D hard to call. Trimming took off 3 bases at V and 4 bases at J, with 5 bases between the two ends. Looked up from germline, CDR1 is SGDLS and CDR2 is YYNGEE. CDR3 length equals 12 residues. The CDR3 spells CASSGLNQPQHF. CDR3 nucleotides: TGTGCCAGCAGCGGACTAAATCAGCCCCAGCATTTT.

The V gene is TRBV19, the J gene TRBJ1-6, with TRBD1 as a possible D gene (6 bases). This CDR3 has 14 residues. Trimming took off 7 bases at V and 9 bases at J, with 16 bases between the two ends. Germline CDR1 LNHDA, CDR2 SQIVND (reference sequence). The CDR3 DNA is TGTGCCAGTAAGTCAGGGGAATTCGGTTCACCCCTCCACTTT. Its protein is CASKSGEFGSPLHF.

This chain links TRBV11-2 with TRBJ2-7; 8 bases are shared with TRBD2. CDR3 length: 16 amino acids. V shed 3 bases and J 7 bases; nucleotides not matched to a gene: 14. The V gene's germline CDR1 is SGHAT and CDR2 FQNNGV. CDR3 nucleotides: TGTGCCAGCAGCTTGATAGCGGGGCGGGGGATTAGAGAGCAGTACTTC. Amino acid sequence: CASSLIAGRGIREQYF.